This note documents a single T cell receptor beta chain sequence. The clone's antigen remains unknown. No base quality information exists; no much larger clone differs at one position. At one collaborating source in Seattle, patients were enrolled during active infection and were followed longitudinally through the course of disease. Each collaborating institution followed its own protocols to collect whole blood in K2EDTA tubes. For TCRbeta analysis, collaborator samples were shipped as frozen whole blood, as isolated PBMCs, or as DNA extracted from either sample type. The sample belongs to a study of blood T cell repertoires in COVID-19 (dated by TCRdb to about 2020). The study in broad terms: Collaborator samples came from the United States, Italy and Spain and covered acute and convalescent phases of COVID-19. The material from the prospective study consisted of cDNA or gDNA derived from T cells, B-cell-depleted T cells, or PBMCs. Samples were obtained from the ongoing ImmuneRACE study (first 160 participants) and from some 1,200 subjects provided by 6 global collaborators. The dataset comprised deeply sampled blood TCRbeta repertoires from subjects exposed to, actively infected with, or recovered from COVID-19. The sample metadata nearly always contained a de-identified subject ID, COVID-19 status, age in years and sex. Where available, HLA class I and class II types were taken from metadata supplied by the sample provider and were not determined by assay-based typing. A freely available public database, intended as a resource for researchers studying the immune response to SARS-CoV-2, is where the repertoires were released. What the research found in general, with its limitations: How much clinical and demographic metadata was included differed by source and by participant, and the metadata was provided uncurated.

TCRbeta CDR3 regions were amplified from genomic DNA by means of the immunoSEQ Assay, a bias-controlled multiplex PCR. Regarding the original processing steps: Nucleated cell counts per sample were estimated from amplification of reference gene primers within the assay. Sequence reads were collapsed and filtered to measure the absolute abundance of every unique TCRbeta CDR3 rearrangement. For each sample, productive Simpson clonality was calculated by taking the square root of Simpson's diversity index across productive rearrangements. TCRdb stores this immuneACCESS table with in-frame sequences only. Part of the clones is absent; in the studies checked, under half of the shortfall reflects unresolved V genes, and no reason is known for the rest. V, J and clone size reflect that table, while D and trimming were determined from the DNA. The table for this sample lists approximately 210,000 clones; approximately 81% of them were counted only once. The top ten clonotypes cover about 10% of the sample.

Sequencing input: peripheral blood. This TCR came from a woman older than 75 with COVID-19, enrolled during active disease.

The CDR3 protein: CASSFGARLLNTEAFF. The base sequence is TGTGCCAGTAGTTTCGGAGCTAGACTCCTGAACACTGAAGCTTTCTTT. The rearrangement combines TRBV19 with TRBJ1-1; the D gene is unclear. CDR1 is given as LNHDA and CDR2 as SQIVND, both from the germline V gene (reference sequence). Inclusive of the bounding cysteine and phenylalanine, the CDR3 is 16 residues long. Of the read, only the CDR3 DNA is kept; its 48 bases are in frame from base 1. A distance of 16 bases separates the germline ends of V and J, which lose 5 bases and 0 bases respectively. The CDR3 plus the reference TRBV19 and TRBJ1-1 genes for the other parts give the full variable domain: DGGITQSPKYLFRKEGQNVTLSCEQNLNHDAMYWYRQDPGQGLRLIYYSQIVNDFQKGDIAEGYSVSREKKESFPLTVTSAQKNPTAFYLCASSFGARLLNTEAFFGQGTRLTVV.